This T cell receptor (beta chain) is drawn from a study of technical replicates of blood from a few donors. With V trimmed by 6 bases and J by 8 bases, 4 bases remained unmatched. The length of the CDR3 is 11 residues. The germline V gene encodes CDR1 DFQATT and CDR2 SNEGSKA (reference sequence). Data came from immunoSEQ multiplex PCR; TCRdb stores just in-frame clones and leaves some out. The sample lists roughly 56,000 clones, roughly 95% seen once, with 2.5% to 4% in the top ten. The TCR sequence derives from a human donor in good health. Some clones in this sample may be carry-over from other donors' samples. V and J are TRBV20-1 and TRBJ1-3; 7 bases align to TRBD1. Sequenced: PBMCs. CDR3 residues: CSAFGQDTIYF. Written as DNA, the CDR3 is TGCAGTGCCTTTGGACAGGACACCATATATTTT.